This TCR beta chain was obtained from a study of blood T cell repertoires in COVID-19. Using immunoSEQ multiplex PCR, the repertoire was profiled, and TCRdb retains in-frame clones only, with some absent. The sample contains a few hundred thousand clones, more than 85% of which appear only once. Germline V gene lookup returns CDR1 KGHSH and CDR2 LQKENI. This CDR3 has 17 residues. The trim removed 4 bases at V and 0 bases at J, leaving 2 bases unmatched. The J gene is TRBJ2-2, the V gene TRBV18, with 13 nucleotides matching TRBD2. Sequenced: peripheral blood. The clonotype comes from a man under 40 with acute or convalescent COVID-19. The chain's CDR3 is CASSLLAGGSNTGELFF. The CDR3 DNA follows: TGTGCCAGCTCACTACTAGCGGGAGGGTCGAACACCGGGGAGCTGTTTTTT.